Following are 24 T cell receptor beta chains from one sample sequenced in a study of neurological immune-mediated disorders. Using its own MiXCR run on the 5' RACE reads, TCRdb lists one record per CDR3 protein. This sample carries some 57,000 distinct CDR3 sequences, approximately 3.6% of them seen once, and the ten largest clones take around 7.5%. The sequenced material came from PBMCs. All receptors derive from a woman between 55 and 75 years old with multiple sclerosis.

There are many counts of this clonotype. The CDR3 is CASSRSGRVGDTQYF. In nucleotides, the CDR3 is TGCGCCAGCAGCCGTAGCGGGAGGGTCGGAGATACGCAGTATTTT. The chain joins TRBV5-1 to TRBJ2-3; 11 bases match TRBD2. J lost 5 bases, V lost 4 bases, and 6 bases had no gene match. The CDR3 loop spans 15 amino acids. Germline CDR1 reads SGHRS; CDR2 reads YFSETQ.

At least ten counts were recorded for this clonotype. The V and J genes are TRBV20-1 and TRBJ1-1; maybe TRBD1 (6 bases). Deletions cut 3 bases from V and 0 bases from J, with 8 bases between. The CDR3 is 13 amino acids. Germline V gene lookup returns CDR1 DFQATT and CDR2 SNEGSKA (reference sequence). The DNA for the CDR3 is TGCAGTGCTAGGCGGGACATGAACACTGAAGCTTTCTTT. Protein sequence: CSARRDMNTEAFF.

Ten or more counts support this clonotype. The CDR3 loop is CASSDQDSNYSPLHF. The CDR3 bases are TGTGCCAGCAGTGACCAGGACAGCAACTATTCACCCCTCCACTTT. The gene calls are TRBV2 and TRBJ1-6; D possibly corresponds to TRBD1 (6 bases). Trimming shortened V by 3 bases and J by 8 bases, and 14 bases separated the two germline ends. Germline CDR1 is SNHLY and CDR2 is FYNNEI. CDR3 length: 15 amino acids.

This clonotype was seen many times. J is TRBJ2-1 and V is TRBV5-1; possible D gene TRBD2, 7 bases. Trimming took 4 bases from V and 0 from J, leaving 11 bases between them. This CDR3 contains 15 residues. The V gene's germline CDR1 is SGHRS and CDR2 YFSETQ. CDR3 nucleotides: TGCGCCAGCAGCGCGGGGGCTGGCTCCTACAATGAGCAGTTCTTC. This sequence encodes CASSAGAGSYNEQFF.

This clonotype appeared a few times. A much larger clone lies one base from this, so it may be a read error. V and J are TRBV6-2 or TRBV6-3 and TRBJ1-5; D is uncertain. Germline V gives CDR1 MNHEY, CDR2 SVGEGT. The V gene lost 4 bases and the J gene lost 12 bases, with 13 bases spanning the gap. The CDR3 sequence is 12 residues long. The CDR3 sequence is CASSFRERHQHF. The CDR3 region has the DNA TGTGCCAGCAGTTTCAGAGAGCGGCACCAGCATTTT.

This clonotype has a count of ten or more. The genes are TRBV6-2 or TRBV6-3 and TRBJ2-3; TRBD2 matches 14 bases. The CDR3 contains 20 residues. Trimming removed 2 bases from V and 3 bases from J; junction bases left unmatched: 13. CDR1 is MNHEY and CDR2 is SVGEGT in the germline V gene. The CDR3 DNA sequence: TGTGCCAGCAGTTACAACCGGCGGAAGACTAGCGGGGGGGCAACAGATACGCAGTATTTT. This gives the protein CASSYNRRKTSGGATDTQYF.

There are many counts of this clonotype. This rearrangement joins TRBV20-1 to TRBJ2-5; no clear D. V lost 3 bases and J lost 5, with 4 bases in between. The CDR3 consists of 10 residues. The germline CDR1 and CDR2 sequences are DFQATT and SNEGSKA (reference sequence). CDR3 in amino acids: CSASMETQYF. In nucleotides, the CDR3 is TGCAGTGCTAGTATGGAGACCCAGTACTTC.

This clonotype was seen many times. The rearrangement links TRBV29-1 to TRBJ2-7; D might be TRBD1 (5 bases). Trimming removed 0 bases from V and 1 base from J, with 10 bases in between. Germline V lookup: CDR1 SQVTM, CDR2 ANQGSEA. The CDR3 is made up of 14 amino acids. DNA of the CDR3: TGCAGCGTTGAAGACGCAGGGAAGTCCTACGAGCAGTACTTC. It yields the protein CSVEDAGKSYEQYF.

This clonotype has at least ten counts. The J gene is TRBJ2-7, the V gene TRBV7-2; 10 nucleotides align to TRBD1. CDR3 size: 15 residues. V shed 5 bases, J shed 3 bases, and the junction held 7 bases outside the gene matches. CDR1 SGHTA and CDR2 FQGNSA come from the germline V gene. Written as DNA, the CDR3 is TGTGCCAGCAGCCCGTGGGACAGGGGTTACTACGAGCAGTACTTC. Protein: CASSPWDRGYYEQYF. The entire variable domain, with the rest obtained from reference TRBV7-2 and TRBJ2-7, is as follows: GAGVSQSPSNKVTEKGKDVELRCDPISGHTALYWYRQSLGQGLEFLIYFQGNSAPDKSGLPSDRFSAERTGGSVSTLTIQRTQQEDSAVYLCASSPWDRGYYEQYFGPGTRLTVT.

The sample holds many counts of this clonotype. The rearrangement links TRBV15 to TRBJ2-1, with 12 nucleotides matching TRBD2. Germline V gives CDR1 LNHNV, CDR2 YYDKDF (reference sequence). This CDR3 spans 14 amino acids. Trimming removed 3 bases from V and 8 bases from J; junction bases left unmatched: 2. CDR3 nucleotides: TGTGCCACCAGCAGCCTAGCGGGAGGGTATGAGCAGTTCTTC. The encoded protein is CATSSLAGGYEQFF.

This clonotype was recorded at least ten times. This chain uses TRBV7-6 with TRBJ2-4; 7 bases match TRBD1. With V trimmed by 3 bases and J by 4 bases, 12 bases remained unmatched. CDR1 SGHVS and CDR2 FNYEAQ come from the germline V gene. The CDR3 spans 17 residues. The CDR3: CASSLTYRGPFKNIQYF. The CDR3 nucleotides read TGTGCCAGCAGCTTGACCTACAGGGGTCCTTTTAAAAACATTCAGTACTTC.

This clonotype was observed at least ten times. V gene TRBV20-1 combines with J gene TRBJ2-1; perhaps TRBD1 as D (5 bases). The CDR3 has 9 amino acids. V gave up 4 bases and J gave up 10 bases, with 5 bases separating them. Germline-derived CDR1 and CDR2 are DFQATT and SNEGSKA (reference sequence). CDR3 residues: CSAKGEQFF. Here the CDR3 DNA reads TGCAGTGCTAAGGGGGAGCAGTTCTTC.

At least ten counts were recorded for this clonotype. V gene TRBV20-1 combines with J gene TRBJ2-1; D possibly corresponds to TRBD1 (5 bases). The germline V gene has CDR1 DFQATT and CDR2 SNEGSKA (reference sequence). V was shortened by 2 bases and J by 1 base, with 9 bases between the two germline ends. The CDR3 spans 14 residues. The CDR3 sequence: CSARRGRSYNEQFF. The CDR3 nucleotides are TGCAGTGCTAGAAGGGGTCGGTCCTACAATGAGCAGTTCTTC.

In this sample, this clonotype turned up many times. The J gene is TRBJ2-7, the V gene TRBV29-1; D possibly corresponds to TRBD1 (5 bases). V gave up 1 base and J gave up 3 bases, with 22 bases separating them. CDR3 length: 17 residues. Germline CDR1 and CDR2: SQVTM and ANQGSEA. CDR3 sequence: CSVEARAENDSGYEQYF. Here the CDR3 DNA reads TGCAGCGTTGAAGCCAGGGCTGAGAACGACTCGGGCTACGAGCAGTACTTC.

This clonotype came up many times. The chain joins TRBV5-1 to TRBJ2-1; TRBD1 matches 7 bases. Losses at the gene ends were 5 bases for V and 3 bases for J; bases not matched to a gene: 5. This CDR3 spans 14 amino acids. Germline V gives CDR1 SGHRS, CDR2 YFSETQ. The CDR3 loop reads CASRPTGSYNEQFF. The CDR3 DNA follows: TGCGCCAGCAGACCGACAGGGAGCTACAATGAGCAGTTCTTC.

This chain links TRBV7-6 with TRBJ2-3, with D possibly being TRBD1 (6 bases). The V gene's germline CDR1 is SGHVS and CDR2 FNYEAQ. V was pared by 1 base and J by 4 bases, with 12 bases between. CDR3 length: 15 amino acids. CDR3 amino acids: CASSLGGLSADTQYF. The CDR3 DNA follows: TGTGCCAGCAGCTTAGGGGGGCTAAGCGCAGATACGCAGTATTTT.

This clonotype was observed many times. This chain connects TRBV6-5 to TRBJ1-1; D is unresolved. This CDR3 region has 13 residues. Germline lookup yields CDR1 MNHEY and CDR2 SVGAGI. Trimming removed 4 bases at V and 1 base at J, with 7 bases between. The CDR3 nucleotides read TGTGCCAGCAGTTTACAGAAGAACACTGAAGCTTTCTTT. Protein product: CASSLQKNTEAFF.

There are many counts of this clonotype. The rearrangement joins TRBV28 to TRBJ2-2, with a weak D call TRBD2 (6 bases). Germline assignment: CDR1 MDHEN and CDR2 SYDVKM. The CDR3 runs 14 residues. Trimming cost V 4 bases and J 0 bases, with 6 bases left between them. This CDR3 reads CASSWGANTGELFF. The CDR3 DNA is TGTGCCAGCAGTTGGGGGGCGAACACCGGGGAGCTGTTTTTT. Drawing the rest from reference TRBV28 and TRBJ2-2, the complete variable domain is DVKVTQSSRYLVKRTGEKVFLECVQDMDHENMFWYRQDPGLGLRLIYFSYDVKMKEKGDIPEGYSVSREKKERFSLILESASTNQTSMYLCASSWGANTGELFFGEGSRLTVL.

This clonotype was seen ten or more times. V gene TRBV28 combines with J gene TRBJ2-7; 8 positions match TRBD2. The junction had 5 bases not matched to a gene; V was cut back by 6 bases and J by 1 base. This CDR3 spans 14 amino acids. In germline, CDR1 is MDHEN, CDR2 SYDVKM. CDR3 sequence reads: CASRAREESYEQYF. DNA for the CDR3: TGTGCCAGCAGAGCGCGGGAGGAGTCCTACGAGCAGTACTTC.

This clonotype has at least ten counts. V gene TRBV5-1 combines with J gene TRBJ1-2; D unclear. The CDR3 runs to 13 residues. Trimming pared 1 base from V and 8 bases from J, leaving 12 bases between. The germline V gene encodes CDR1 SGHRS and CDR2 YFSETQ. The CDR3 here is CASSLTADGGYTF. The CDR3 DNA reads TGCGCCAGCAGCTTGACAGCTGATGGGGGCTACACCTTC.

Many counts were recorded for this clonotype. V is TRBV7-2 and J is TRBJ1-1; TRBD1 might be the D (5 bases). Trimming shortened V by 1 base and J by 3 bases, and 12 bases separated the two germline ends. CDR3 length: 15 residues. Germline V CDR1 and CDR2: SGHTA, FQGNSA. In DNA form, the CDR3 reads TGTGCCAGCAGCTTAGGGGCGACAGAATACACTGAAGCTTTCTTT. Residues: CASSLGATEYTEAFF.

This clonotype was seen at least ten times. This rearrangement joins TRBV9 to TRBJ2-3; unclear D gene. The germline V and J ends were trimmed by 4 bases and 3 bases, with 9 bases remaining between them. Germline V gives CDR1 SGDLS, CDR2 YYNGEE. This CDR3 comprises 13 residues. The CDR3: CASSPRRTDTQYF. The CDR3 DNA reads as TGTGCCAGCAGCCCGCGGCGGACAGATACGCAGTATTTT. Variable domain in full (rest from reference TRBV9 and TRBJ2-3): DSGVTQTPKHLITATGQRVTLRCSPRSGDLSVYWYQQSLDQGLQFLIQYYNGEERAKGNILERFSAQQFPDLHSELNLSSLELGDSALYFCASSPRRTDTQYFGPGTRLTVL.

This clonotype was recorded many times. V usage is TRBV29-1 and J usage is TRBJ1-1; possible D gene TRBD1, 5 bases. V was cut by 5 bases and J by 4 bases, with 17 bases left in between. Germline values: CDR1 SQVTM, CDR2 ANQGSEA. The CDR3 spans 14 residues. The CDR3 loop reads CSVHPRGTVTEAFF. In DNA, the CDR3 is TGCAGCGTTCACCCCCGGGGGACGGTCACTGAAGCTTTCTTT.

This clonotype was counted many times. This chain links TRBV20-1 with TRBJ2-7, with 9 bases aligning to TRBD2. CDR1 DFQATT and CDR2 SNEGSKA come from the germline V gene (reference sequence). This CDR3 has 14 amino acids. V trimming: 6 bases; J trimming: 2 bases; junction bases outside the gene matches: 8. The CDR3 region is CSAGTLAGAYEQYF. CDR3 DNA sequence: TGCAGTGCAGGCACCTTAGCGGGGGCCTACGAGCAGTACTTC.